Listed below are T cell receptor beta chains from one sample, sequenced in a study of blood T cell repertoires in COVID-19. Using immunoSEQ multiplex PCR, the repertoire was profiled, and TCRdb retains in-frame clones only, with some absent. The sample includes some 58,000 clones, approximately 87% of them seen just once. Source material: peripheral blood. The receptors were sampled from a man in his fifties with acute or convalescent COVID-19. The CDR3 runs from the conserved cysteine through the conserved F or W. A D gene is named only where the DNA matches it firmly. Part of the rows lack a size; the others show once, few, many or a class for expanded clones.

CASSATGNYGYTF	TGTGCCAGCAGCGCAACAGGGAACTATGGCTACACCTTC	TRBV7-3	TRBJ1-2	-	-
CASSFRGGNTEAFF	TGTGCCAGCAGCTTTAGGGGGGGGAACACTGAAGCTTTCTTT	TRBV11-3	TRBJ1-1	-	-
CASSLVPGQETQYF	TGTGCCAGCAGCTTAGTCCCAGGACAAGAGACCCAGTACTTC	TRBV7-9	TRBJ2-5	-	-
CASSPPQARQETQYF	TGTGCCAGCTCACCACCACAGGCACGACAAGAGACCCAGTACTTC	TRBV18	TRBJ2-5	-	-
CASSQTRGYEQYF	TGTGCCAGCAGTCAGACCCGGGGGTACGAGCAGTACTTC	TRBV6-6	TRBJ2-7	-	-
CASSRGVLYNSPLHF	TGTGCCAGCAGTCGTGGAGTCCTTTATAATTCACCCCTCCACTTT	TRBV6-5	TRBJ1-6	-	-
CASGLTGVGDQPQHF	TGTGCTAGTGGTTTGACAGGGGTCGGGGATCAGCCCCAGCATTTT	TRBV12-5	TRBJ1-5	TRBD1	once
CASSRQGGPLHF	TGTGCCAGCAGCCGACAGGGAGGACCCCTCCACTTT	TRBV5-4	TRBJ1-6	TRBD1	-
CASSLAAGPYGYTF	TGTGCCAGCAGCTTAGCGGCGGGGCCCTATGGCTACACCTTC	TRBV11-1	TRBJ1-2	-	-
CASSLLTGANTGELFF	TGTGCCAGCAGTTTATTAACAGGAGCGAACACCGGGGAGCTGTTTTTT	TRBV27	TRBJ2-2	-	-
CASSLLRGTGEETQYF	TGTGCCAGCAGCTTACTCCGGGGTACAGGGGAAGAGACCCAGTACTTC	TRBV11-3	TRBJ2-5	TRBD1	-
CASSKARLWGRRGQYNSPLHF	TGTGCCAGCAGCAAAGCGCGCCTATGGGGGCGCAGGGGGCAATATAATTCACCCCTCCACTTT	TRBV21-1	TRBJ1-6	-	-
CASTEVAGLSDTQYF	TGTGCCAGCACCGAGGTAGCGGGACTTTCAGATACGCAGTATTTT	TRBV2	TRBJ2-3	TRBD2	-
CASSVRDRLRNYGYTF	TGTGCCAGTAGTGTCCGGGACAGGCTGAGAAACTATGGCTACACCTTC	TRBV19	TRBJ1-2	TRBD1	-
CASSYYRGNYGYTF	TGTGCCAGCAGTTACTACAGGGGTAACTATGGCTACACCTTC	TRBV6-5	TRBJ1-2	TRBD1	-
CSASDLQGAMEKLFF	TGCAGTGCTAGTGATCTCCAGGGGGCGATGGAAAAACTGTTTTTT	TRBV20-1	TRBJ1-4	TRBD1	few
CASSEGYSHYGYTF	TGTGCCAGCAGTGAAGGGTACAGCCACTATGGCTACACCTTC	TRBV25-1	TRBJ1-2	-	-
CASRESGELFF	TGCGCCAGCAGGGAGTCCGGGGAGCTGTTTTTT	TRBV5-1	TRBJ2-2	-	-
CASSLRREIPYNEQFF	TGTGCCAGCAGCTTGCGTCGGGAGATTCCCTACAATGAGCAGTTCTTC	TRBV7-8	TRBJ2-1	-	-
CASSLVGGAGTEAFF	TGTGCCAGCAGCTTAGTAGGGGGCGCGGGCACTGAAGCTTTCTTT	TRBV7-2	TRBJ1-1	TRBD1	-
CALLAGGVRNEQFF	TGTGCCTTACTAGCGGGAGGGGTTAGGAATGAGCAGTTCTTC	TRBV30	TRBJ2-1	TRBD2	once
CASSFAAAISGNTIYF	TGTGCCAGCAGCTTCGCTGCGGCTATCTCTGGAAACACCATATATTTT	TRBV7-8	TRBJ1-3	-	-
CASSWDREVNEQYF	TGTGCCAGCAGTTGGGACAGGGAAGTGAACGAGCAGTACTTC	TRBV3-1/TRBV3-2	TRBJ2-7	TRBD1	-